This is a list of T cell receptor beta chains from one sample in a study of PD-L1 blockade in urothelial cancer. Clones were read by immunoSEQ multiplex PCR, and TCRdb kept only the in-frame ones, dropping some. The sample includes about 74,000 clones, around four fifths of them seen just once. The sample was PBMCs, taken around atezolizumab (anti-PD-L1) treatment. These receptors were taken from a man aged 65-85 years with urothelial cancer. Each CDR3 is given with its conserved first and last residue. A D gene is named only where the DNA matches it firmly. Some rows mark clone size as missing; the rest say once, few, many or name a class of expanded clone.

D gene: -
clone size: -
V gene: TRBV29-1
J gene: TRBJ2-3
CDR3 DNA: TGCAGCGTTAGGACTCGGGCCGGGAAAGATACGCAGTATTTT
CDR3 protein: CSVRTRAGKDTQYF

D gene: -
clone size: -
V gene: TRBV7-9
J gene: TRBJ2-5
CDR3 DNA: TGTGCCAGCAGCTTAAGTCAGGGGATGGAGACCCAGTACTTC
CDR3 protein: CASSLSQGMETQYF

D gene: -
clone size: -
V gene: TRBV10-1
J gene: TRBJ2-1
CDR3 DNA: TGCGCCAGCAGTGGTGGGGGCGGTGAGCAGTTCTTC
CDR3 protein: CASSGGGGEQFF

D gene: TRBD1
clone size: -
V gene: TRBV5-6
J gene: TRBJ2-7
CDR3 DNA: TGTGCCAGCAGCTTGTCACCCGGACAGGGAAGGAACGAGCAGTACTTC
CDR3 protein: CASSLSPGQGRNEQYF

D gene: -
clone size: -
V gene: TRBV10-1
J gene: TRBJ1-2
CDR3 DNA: TGCGCCAGTAGCTCGACAGGTGCTAACTATGGCTACACCTTC
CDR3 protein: CASSSTGANYGYTF

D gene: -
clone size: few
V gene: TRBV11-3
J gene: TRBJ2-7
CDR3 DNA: TGTGCCAGCAGCGCGGGACAGAATAACTACGAGCAGTACTTC
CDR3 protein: CASSAGQNNYEQYF

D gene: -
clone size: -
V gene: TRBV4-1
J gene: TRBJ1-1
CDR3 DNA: TGCGCCAGCAGCCTGGGGGCCACTGAAGCTTTCTTT
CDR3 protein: CASSLGATEAFF

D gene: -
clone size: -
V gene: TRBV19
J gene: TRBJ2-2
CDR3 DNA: TGTGCCAGTAGTCGGTCTAGCACCACCGGGGAGCTGTTTTTT
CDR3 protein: CASSRSSTTGELFF

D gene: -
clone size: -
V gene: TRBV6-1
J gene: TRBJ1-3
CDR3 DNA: TGTGCCAGCACCCAGGGTACCGGAAACACCATATATTTT
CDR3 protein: CASTQGTGNTIYF

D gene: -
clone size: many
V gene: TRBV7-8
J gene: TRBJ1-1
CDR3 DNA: TGTGCCAGCAGCTTAGGACAGGCAACCGGTGCCGCTTTCTTT
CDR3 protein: CASSLGQATGAAFF

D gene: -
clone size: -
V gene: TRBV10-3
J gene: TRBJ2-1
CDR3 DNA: TGTGCCACTAAACAGGTTAGGGCCCACAATGAGCAGTTCTTC
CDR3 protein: CATKQVRAHNEQFF

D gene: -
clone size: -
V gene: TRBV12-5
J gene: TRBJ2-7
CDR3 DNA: TGTGCTAGTGGTTTGGAGACTAGTTTCCCCCACGAGCAGTACTTC
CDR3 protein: CASGLETSFPHEQYF

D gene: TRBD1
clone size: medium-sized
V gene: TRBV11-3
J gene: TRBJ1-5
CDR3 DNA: TGTGCCAGCAGCTTAGCCAGGGGGGCTAGGCAGCCCCAGCATTTT
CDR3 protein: CASSLARGARQPQHF

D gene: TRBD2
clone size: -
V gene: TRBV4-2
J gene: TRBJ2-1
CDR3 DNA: TGTGCCAGCAGCCCTGGACTAGCGGGATACAATGAGCAGTTCTTC
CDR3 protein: CASSPGLAGYNEQFF

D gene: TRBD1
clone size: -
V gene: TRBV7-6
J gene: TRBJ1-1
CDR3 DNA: TGTGCCAGCAGCTTCGATGGGACAGGGGGGACTGAAGCTTTCTTT
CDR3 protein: CASSFDGTGGTEAFF

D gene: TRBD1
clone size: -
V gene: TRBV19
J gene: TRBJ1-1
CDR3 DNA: TGTGCCAGTAGTACCTACAGGGGGCGCATGAACACTGAAGCTTTCTTT
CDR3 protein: CASSTYRGRMNTEAFF

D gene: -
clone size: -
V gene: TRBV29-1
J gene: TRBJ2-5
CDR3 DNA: TGCAGTTTTAACCGCGAAGAGACCCAGTACTTC
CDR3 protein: CSFNREETQYF

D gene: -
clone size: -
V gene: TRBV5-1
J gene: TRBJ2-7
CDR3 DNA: TGCGCCAGCAGCTTGGCGACATCGGGAACCCCCTACGAGCAGTACTTC
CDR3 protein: CASSLATSGTPYEQYF

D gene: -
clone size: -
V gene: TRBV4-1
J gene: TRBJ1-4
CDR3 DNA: TGCGCCAGCAGCCAAGGGAGCGGCCCAACTAATGAAAAACTGTTTTTT
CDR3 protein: CASSQGSGPTNEKLFF

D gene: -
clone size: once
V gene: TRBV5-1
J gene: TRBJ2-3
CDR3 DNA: TGCGCCAGCAGCTTGGAATGGGGGCGAGTAGATACGCAGTATTTT
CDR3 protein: CASSLEWGRVDTQYF

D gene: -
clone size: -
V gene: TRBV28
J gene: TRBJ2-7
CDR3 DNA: TGTGCCAGCAGTTTTGGAGGCAGGGGTTACGAGCAGTACTTC
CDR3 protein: CASSFGGRGYEQYF

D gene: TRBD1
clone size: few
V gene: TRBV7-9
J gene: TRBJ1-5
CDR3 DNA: TGTGCCAGCAGTTCTGACCGGACAGGGAGACAGCCCCAGCATTTT
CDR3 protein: CASSSDRTGRQPQHF

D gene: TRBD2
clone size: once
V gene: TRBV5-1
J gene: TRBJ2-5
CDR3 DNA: TGCGCCAGCAGCCCCGGGGGGGCTCAAGAGACCCAGTACTTC
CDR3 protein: CASSPGGAQETQYF

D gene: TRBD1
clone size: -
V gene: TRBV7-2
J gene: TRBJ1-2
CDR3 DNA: TGTGCCAGCAGCGGCTCGGACAGGAACTATGGCTACACCTTC
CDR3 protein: CASSGSDRNYGYTF

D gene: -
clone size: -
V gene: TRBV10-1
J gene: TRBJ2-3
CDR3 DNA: TGCGCCAGCAGCGACGGGCCAGGGGTCACAGATACGCAGTATTTT
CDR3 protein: CASSDGPGVTDTQYF

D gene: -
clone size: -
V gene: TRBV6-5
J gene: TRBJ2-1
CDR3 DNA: TGTGCCAGCAGTGGGCTGGGCGAAGAGCAGTTCTTC
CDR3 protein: CASSGLGEEQFF

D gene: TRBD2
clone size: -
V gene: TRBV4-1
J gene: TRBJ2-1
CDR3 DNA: TGCGCCAGCAGCCGAGAGACTAGCGGCTCCTACAATGAGCAGTTCTTC
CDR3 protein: CASSRETSGSYNEQFF

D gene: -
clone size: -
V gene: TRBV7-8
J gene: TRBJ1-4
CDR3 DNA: TGTGCCAGCAGCTTTCTGGACAGACCTAATGAAAAACTGTTTTTT
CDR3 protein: CASSFLDRPNEKLFF

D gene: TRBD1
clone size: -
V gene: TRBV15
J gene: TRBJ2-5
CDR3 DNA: TGTGCCACCAGCAGAGCCCGAGACAGGGGGCGCAGGTTAGAGACCCAGTACTTC
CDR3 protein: CATSRARDRGRRLETQYF

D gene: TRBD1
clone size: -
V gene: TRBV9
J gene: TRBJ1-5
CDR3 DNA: TGTGCCAGCAGCTCGGGACAGGGGAATCAGCCCCAGCATTTT
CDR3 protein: CASSSGQGNQPQHF

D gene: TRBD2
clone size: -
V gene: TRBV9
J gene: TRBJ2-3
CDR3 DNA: TGTGCCAGCAGCGGAGGGAGGGGAAGAGATGGCACAGATACGCAGTATTTT
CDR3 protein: CASSGGRGRDGTDTQYF

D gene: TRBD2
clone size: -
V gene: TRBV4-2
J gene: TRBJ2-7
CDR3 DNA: TGTGCCAGCAGCCAAGAGGCAGCGGGAGGACCCTACGAGCAGTACTTC
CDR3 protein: CASSQEAAGGPYEQYF

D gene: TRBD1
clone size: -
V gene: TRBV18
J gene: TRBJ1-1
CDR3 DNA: TGTGCCAGCTCACCACCGGCGACAGGGAGGAACACTGAAGCTTTCTTT
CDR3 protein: CASSPPATGRNTEAFF

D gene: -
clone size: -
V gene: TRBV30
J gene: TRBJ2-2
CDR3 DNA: TGTGCCTGGAGTGAGCCGGCCGGGGAGCTGTTTTTT
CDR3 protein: CAWSEPAGELFF

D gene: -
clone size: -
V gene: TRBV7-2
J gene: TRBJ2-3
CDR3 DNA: TGTGCCAGCAGCCAGCGGGACAGGACTCGCACAGATACGCAGTATTTT
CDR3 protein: CASSQRDRTRTDTQYF

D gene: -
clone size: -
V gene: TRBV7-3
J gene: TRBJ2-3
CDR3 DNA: TGTGCCAGCAGCCCGACAGGACGCACAGATACGCAGTATTTT
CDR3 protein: CASSPTGRTDTQYF

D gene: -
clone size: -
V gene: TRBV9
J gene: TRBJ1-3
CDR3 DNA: TGTGCCAGCAGCGTAGACGGGGACTCTGGAAACACCATATATTTT
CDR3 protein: CASSVDGDSGNTIYF

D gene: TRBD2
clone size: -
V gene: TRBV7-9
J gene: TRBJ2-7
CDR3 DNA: TGTGCCAGCAGCACCCCCGGACTAGCGAAAGCCTACGAGCAGTACTTC
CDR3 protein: CASSTPGLAKAYEQYF

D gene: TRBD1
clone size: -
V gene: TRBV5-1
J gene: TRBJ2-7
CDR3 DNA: TGCGCCAGCAGCTCCAGACAGGGGGCCTCCTACGAGCAGTACTTC
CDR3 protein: CASSSRQGASYEQYF

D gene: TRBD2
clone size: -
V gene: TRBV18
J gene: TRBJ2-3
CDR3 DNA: TGTGCCAGCTCTCTCAGCGGGACTAGCACAGATACGCAGTATTTT
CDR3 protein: CASSLSGTSTDTQYF

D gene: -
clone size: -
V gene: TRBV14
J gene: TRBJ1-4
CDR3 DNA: TGTGCCAGCAGCCCGCGCCAGGGAACTAATGAAAAACTGTTTTTT
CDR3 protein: CASSPRQGTNEKLFF

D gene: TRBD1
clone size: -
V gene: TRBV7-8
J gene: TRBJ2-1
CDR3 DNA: TGTGCCAGCAGCTCCCCAGGGGGTGAGCAGTTCTTC
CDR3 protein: CASSSPGGEQFF

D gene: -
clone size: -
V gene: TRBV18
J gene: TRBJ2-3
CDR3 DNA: TGTGCCAGCTCACTCGGTGCGAGCACAGATACGCAGTATTTT
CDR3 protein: CASSLGASTDTQYF

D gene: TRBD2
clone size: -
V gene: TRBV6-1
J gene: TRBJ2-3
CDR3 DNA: TGTGCCAGCAGTGACCTGGCGGGAGGGCCAAATACGCAGTATTTT
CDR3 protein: CASSDLAGGPNTQYF

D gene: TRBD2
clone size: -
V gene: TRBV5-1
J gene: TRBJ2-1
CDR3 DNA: TGCGCCAGCAGCTTGGGACTAGCGGGAGTATACAATGAGCAGTTCTTC
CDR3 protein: CASSLGLAGVYNEQFF

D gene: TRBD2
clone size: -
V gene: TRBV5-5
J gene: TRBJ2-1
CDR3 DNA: TGTGCCAGCAGCCCGACTAGCGGGAGGAATGAGCAGTTCTTC
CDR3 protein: CASSPTSGRNEQFF

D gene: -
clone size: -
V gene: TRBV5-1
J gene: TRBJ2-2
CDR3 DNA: TGCGCCAGCAGCTTATTAACAGGGAACCTAAGGGGCACCGGGGAGCTGTTTTTT
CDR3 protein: CASSLLTGNLRGTGELFF

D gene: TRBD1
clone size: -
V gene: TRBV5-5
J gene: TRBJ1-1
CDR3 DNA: TGTGCCAGCAGCCCCCGGGACAGGGCTATGAACACTGAAGCTTTCTTT
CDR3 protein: CASSPRDRAMNTEAFF

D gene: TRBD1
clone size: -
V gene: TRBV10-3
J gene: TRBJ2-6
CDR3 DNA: TGTGCCATCAGTGAAAGGATGCCGGGACAGGGAGGGTCTGGGGCCAACGTCCTGACTTTC
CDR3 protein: CAISERMPGQGGSGANVLTF

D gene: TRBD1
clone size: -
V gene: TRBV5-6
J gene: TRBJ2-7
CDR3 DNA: TGTGCCAGCAGCTTGGAGGGAAAGGGACAGACGGCCTACGAGCAGTACTTC
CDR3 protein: CASSLEGKGQTAYEQYF

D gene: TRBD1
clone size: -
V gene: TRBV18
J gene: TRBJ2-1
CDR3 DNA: TGTGCCAGCTCACCGGGACAGGGGGAAAGCGGGAGACTTTACAATGAGCAGTTCTTC
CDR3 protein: CASSPGQGESGRLYNEQFF

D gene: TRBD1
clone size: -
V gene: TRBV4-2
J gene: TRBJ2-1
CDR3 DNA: TGTGCCAGCAGCCAAGAGGGACAGAACAATGAGCAGTTCTTC
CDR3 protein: CASSQEGQNNEQFF

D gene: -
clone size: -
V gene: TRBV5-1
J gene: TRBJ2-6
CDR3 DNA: TGCGCCAGCAGCTTAATCGGCTCTGGGGCCAACGTCCTGACTTTC
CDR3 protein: CASSLIGSGANVLTF

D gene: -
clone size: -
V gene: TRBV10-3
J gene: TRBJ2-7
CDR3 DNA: TGTGCCATCAGCCCTCTCGCCGCGGGGCCCTACGAGCAGTACTTC
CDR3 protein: CAISPLAAGPYEQYF

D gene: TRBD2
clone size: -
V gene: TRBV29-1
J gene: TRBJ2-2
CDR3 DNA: TGCAGCGTTCTGGAGGTAGGTTTAGCGGGAGTTCAGAACACCGGGGAGCTGTTTTTT
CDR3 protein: CSVLEVGLAGVQNTGELFF

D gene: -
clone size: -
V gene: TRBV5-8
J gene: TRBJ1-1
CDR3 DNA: TGTGCCAGCAGCTTGAGAAAGGGGTGGAACACTGAAGCTTTCTTT
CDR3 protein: CASSLRKGWNTEAFF

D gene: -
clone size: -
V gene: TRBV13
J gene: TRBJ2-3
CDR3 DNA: TGTGCCAGCAGCCAAAGAGGTACGCAGTATTTT
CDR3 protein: CASSQRGTQYF